This T cell receptor beta chain was profiled in a study of T-cell memory formation after mild COVID-19. MiXCR, run by TCRdb on the 5' RACE reads, gives a single entry per CDR3 protein. The table has roughly 140,000 distinct CDR3 sequences, 11% to 15% seen once. Study-level results: Clones that got smaller from day 15 to 85 had even CD4/CD8, while clones growing later tipped toward CD4+.

With regard to this clonotype: Its matching antigen is unknown.

This CDR3 comprises 17 residues. Germline CDR1 reads SEHNR; CDR2 reads FQNEAQ (reference sequence). J gave up 2 bases and V 4 bases, and 5 bases lay outside the gene matches. The sample taken for sequencing was PBMCs or a T cell subset sorted from them (not recorded which). This chain joins TRBV7-9 and TRBJ2-3; 14 nucleotides align to TRBD2. This sequence was found in an adult woman who had mild COVID-19 (a few samples of this study predate the infection). Cell type and time point are not known. CDR3 residues: CASSSGLAGGSTDTQYF. The CDR3 DNA follows: TGTGCCAGCAGCTCAGGACTAGCGGGGGGATCCACAGATACGCAGTATTTT.